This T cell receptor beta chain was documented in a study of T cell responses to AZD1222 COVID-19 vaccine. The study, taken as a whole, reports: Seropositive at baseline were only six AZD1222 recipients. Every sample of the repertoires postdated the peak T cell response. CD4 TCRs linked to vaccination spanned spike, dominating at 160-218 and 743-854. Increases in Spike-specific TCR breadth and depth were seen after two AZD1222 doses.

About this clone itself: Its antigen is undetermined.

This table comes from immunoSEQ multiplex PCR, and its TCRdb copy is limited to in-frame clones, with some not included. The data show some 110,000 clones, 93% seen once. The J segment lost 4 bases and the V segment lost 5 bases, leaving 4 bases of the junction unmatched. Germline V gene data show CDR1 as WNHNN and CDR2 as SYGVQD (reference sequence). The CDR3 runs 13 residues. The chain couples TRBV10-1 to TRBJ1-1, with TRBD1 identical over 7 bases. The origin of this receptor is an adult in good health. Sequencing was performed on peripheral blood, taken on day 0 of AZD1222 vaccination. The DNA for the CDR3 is TGCGCCAGCAGTCCAGGGGGAGGCACTGAAGCTTTCTTT. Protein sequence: CASSPGGGTEAFF.